These 14 T cell receptor beta chains were sequenced from one sample in a study of cytomegalovirus exposure and HLA in healthy donors. PCR employed 60 Vbeta and 13 Jbeta primers. TCRdb's table, derived via immunoSEQ multiplex PCR, lists solely in-frame clones and lacks some. There are 65,000 to 95,000 clones in the sample; around three quarters occur only once, and 2% to 2.5% lies in the top ten. Specimen: PBMCs. Every receptor here comes from a young man in good health and CMV-seronegative.

The chain is built from TRBV7-6 and TRBJ2-7; TRBD1 aligns across 9 bases. Trimming removed 5 bases from V and 5 bases from J; junction bases left unmatched: 10. The CDR3 totals 15 residues. The germline V gene encodes CDR1 SGHVS and CDR2 FNYEAQ. Written as DNA, the CDR3 is TGTGCCAGCAGCCCTTTCGCCGGGACAGGGAACGAGCAGTACTTC. It codes for CASSPFAGTGNEQYF.

This chain links TRBV10-3 with TRBJ2-7, with a possible D match to TRBD2 (6 bases). Germline CDR1 reads ENHRY; CDR2 reads SYGVKD. Trimming removed 3 bases at V and 2 bases at J, with 11 bases between. The CDR3 length is 14 residues. CDR3 region: CAISDPGETYEQYF. Written as DNA, the CDR3 is TGTGCCATCAGTGACCCGGGGGAAACCTACGAGCAGTACTTC.

This clone was detected once. V usage is TRBV10-1 and J usage is TRBJ2-1; 11 nucleotides line up with TRBD2. This CDR3 is 13 amino acids long. Losses at the gene ends were 6 bases for V and 15 bases for J; bases not matched to a gene: 10. Germline V gene sequence: CDR1 WNHNN, CDR2 SYGVQD (reference sequence). The DNA of the CDR3 is TGCGCCAGCAGCGAATCCACTAGCGGGAGAAGGTTCTTC. Amino acids: CASSESTSGRRFF.

The V call is TRBV5-6, the J call TRBJ2-7; D is perhaps TRBD2 (6 bases). V lost 6 bases and J lost 4, with 14 bases in between. The length of the CDR3 is 13 residues. Germline CDR1 reads SGHDT; CDR2 reads YYEEEE. The CDR3, as DNA: TGTGCCAGCAACGGTGGGGGGTTTTACGAGCAGTACTTC. Translating gives CASNGGGFYEQYF.

The V gene is TRBV7-2, the J gene TRBJ2-1; 7 positions agree with TRBD1. CDR3 size: 16 residues. CDR1 is SGHTA, CDR2 FQGNSA, per germline. V was pared by 5 bases and J by 3 bases, with 10 bases of the junction left unmatched. As DNA, the CDR3 is TGTGCCAGCAGCCCTAGAACCGGGACAGACTACAATGAGCAGTTCTTC. As protein: CASSPRTGTDYNEQFF.

The chain links TRBV7-2 to TRBJ2-7, with 10 bases fitting TRBD2. Trimming took 5 bases from V and 0 from J; bases not matched to a gene: 7. The CDR3 runs 16 residues. Germline V gives CDR1 SGHTA, CDR2 FQGNSA. The chain's CDR3 is CASSIQASGSSYEQYF. As DNA, the CDR3 is TGTGCCAGCAGCATCCAGGCTAGCGGGAGCTCCTACGAGCAGTACTTC.

The chain joins TRBV28 to TRBJ1-4, with unresolved D. The CDR3 loop spans 15 amino acids. The germline V gene has CDR1 MDHEN and CDR2 SYDVKM. Trimming removed 6 bases at V and 8 bases at J, with 19 bases between. This chain's CDR3 is CASSTPTSGREKLFF. In nucleotides, the CDR3 is TGTGCCAGCAGCACCCCGACAAGCGGGAGGGAAAAACTGTTTTTT.

The chain links TRBV29-1 to TRBJ2-3, with D possibly matching TRBD2 (5 bases). The V gene's germline CDR1 is SQVTM and CDR2 ANQGSEA. The germline V and J ends were trimmed by 7 bases and 8 bases, with 22 bases remaining between them. This CDR3 is 14 amino acids long. As DNA, the CDR3 is TGCAGCGCCGAGGGCTCAGATGTTGAGGGTACGCAGTATTTT. It is translated as CSAEGSDVEGTQYF.

The chain links TRBV27 to TRBJ1-3; possibly TRBD1 for D (6 bases). Trimming removed 4 bases from V and 4 bases from J, with 11 bases in between. Germline CDR1 is MNHEY and CDR2 is SMNVEV (reference sequence). The CDR3 is made up of 14 amino acids. The CDR3 sequence: CASSSGGAGNTIYF. CDR3 in DNA: TGTGCCAGCAGTTCCGGGGGGGCCGGAAACACCATATATTTT.

This clone turned up a few times. The chain links TRBV4-2 to TRBJ1-1; no firm D call. Between the trimmed V and J ends, which lost 8 bases and 12 bases, there was a span of 22 bases. Germline CDR1 reads LGHNA; CDR2 reads YNFKEQ. The CDR3 loop spans 13 amino acids. The CDR3 region has the DNA TGTGCCAGCTCCCCAGAATCTTGGGAGGAATCTTTCTTT. Encoded protein: CASSPESWEESFF.

V gene TRBV7-9 combines with J gene TRBJ2-7; 9 bases match TRBD1. The CDR3 is 16 amino acids. V gave up 2 bases and J gave up 6 bases; unmatched junction bases: 11. Germline assignment: CDR1 SEHNR and CDR2 FQNEAQ (reference sequence). The CDR3 nucleotides read TGTGCCAGCAGCTTAAGTCCGGGACAGGGAAATGGCGAGCAGTACTTC. Encoded protein: CASSLSPGQGNGEQYF.

The chain links TRBV5-1 to TRBJ1-6, with D possibly TRBD1 on 5 matching bases. This CDR3 is 17 amino acids long. Germline assignment: CDR1 SGHRS and CDR2 YFSETQ. The V and J ends lost 4 bases and 0 bases respectively, with 14 bases between them. The CDR3 DNA follows: TGCGCCAGCAGCCGGCAGGGCCCCGGCTCCTATAATTCACCCCTCCACTTT. Amino acids: CASSRQGPGSYNSPLHF.

The rearrangement joins TRBV6-1 to TRBJ1-2, with 8 bases identical to TRBD1. V lost 8 bases to trimming and J lost 7 bases; unmatched junction nucleotides: 9. The CDR3 spans 13 residues. The germline V gene encodes CDR1 MNHNS and CDR2 SASEGT. The CDR3 region is CASAGTGLGGYTF. CDR3 nucleotide sequence: TGTGCCAGCGCCGGGACAGGCCTGGGTGGCTACACCTTC.

J is TRBJ2-1 and V is TRBV6-5; 16 positions match TRBD2. The CDR3 is 16 residues long. The V and J ends lost 3 bases and 14 bases, in that order; junction bases with no gene match: 10. Germline V CDR1 and CDR2: MNHEY, SVGAGI. The CDR3 sequence is CASSYAGTSGREGKFF. The DNA of the CDR3 is TGTGCCAGCAGTTATGCCGGGACTAGCGGGAGGGAGGGGAAGTTCTTC.